This T cell receptor (beta chain) was sequenced during a study of control samples from healthy donors and cancer patients. Trimming removed 5 bases from V and 7 bases from J, with 12 bases in between. This CDR3 is built from 13 residues. In germline, CDR1 is MDHEN, CDR2 SYDVKM. Data came from immunoSEQ multiplex PCR; TCRdb stores just in-frame clones and leaves some out. The sample includes a few hundred thousand clones, roughly 90% seen only once; the top ten take more than 6%. Material: PBMCs. This sequence originates from a man aged 35 to 55 with head and neck cancer. The rearrangement uses TRBV28 and TRBJ2-1; TRBD2 might be the D (5 bases). CDR3 coding DNA: TGTGCCAGCAGTCGGCGACCGGGGAATGAGCAGTTCTTC. This sequence encodes CASSRRPGNEQFF.